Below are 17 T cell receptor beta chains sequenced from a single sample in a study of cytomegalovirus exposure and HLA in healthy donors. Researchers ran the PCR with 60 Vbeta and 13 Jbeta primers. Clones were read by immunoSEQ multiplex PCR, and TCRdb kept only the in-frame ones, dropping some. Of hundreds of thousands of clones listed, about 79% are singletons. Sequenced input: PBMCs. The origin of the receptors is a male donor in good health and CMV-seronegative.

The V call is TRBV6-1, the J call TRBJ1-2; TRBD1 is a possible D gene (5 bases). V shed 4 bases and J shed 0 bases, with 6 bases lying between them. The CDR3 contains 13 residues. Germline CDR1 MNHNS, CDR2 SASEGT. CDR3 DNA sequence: TGTGCCAGCAGTGGACAGACTAACTATGGCTACACCTTC. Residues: CASSGQTNYGYTF.

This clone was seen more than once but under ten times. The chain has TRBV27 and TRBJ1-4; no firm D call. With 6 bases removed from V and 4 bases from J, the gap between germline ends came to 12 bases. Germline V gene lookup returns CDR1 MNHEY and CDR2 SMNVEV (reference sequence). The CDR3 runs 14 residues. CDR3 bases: TGTGCCAGCAGGGCAGGCGATCATAATGAAAAACTGTTTTTT. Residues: CASRAGDHNEKLFF.

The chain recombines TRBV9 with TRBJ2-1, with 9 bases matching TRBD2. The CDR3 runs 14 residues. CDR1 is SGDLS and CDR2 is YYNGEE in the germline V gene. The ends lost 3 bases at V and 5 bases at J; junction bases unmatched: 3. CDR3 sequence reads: CASSDGTSHNEQFF. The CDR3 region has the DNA TGTGCCAGCAGCGACGGGACTAGCCACAATGAGCAGTTCTTC.

This CDR3 reads CASSLTQGAVPYNEQFF. The DNA of the CDR3 is TGTGCCAGCAGCCTCACACAGGGGGCTGTCCCCTACAATGAGCAGTTCTTC. The rearrangement uses TRBV9 and TRBJ2-1; TRBD1 matches 9 bases. This CDR3 contains 17 residues. V lost 4 bases and J lost 2; bases outside the gene matches: 10. Looked up from germline, CDR1 is SGDLS and CDR2 is YYNGEE. The entire variable domain, with the rest obtained from reference TRBV9 and TRBJ2-1, is as follows: DSGVTQTPKHLITATGQRVTLRCSPRSGDLSVYWYQQSLDQGLQFLIQYYNGEERAKGNILERFSAQQFPDLHSELNLSSLELGDSALYFCASSLTQGAVPYNEQFFGPGTRLTVL.

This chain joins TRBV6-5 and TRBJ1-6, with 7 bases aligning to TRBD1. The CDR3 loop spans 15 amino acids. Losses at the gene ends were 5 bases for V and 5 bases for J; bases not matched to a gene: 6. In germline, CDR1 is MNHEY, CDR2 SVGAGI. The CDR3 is CASSPPGQHNSPLHF. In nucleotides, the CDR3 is TGTGCCAGCAGTCCTCCGGGACAGCATAATTCACCCCTCCACTTT.

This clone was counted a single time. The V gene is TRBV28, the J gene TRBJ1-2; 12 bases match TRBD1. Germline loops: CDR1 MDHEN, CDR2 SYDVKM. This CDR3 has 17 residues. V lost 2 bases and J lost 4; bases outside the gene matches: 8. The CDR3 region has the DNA TGTGCCAGCAGTTTAGGGACAGGGGGCGCGGGAGGCTATGGCTACACCTTC. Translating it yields CASSLGTGGAGGYGYTF.

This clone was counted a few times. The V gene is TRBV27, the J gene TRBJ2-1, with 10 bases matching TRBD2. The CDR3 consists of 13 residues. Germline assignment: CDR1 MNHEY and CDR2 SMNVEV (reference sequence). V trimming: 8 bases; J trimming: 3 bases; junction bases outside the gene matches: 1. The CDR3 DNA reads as TGTGCCAGCTGGACTAGCGGCTACAATGAGCAGTTCTTC. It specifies CASWTSGYNEQFF.

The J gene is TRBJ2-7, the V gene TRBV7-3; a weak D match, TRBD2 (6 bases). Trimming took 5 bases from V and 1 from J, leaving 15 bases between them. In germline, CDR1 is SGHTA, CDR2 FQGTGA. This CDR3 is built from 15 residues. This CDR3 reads CASSQGGESSYEQYF. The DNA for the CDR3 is TGTGCCAGCAGCCAGGGAGGAGAGTCTTCCTACGAGCAGTACTTC.

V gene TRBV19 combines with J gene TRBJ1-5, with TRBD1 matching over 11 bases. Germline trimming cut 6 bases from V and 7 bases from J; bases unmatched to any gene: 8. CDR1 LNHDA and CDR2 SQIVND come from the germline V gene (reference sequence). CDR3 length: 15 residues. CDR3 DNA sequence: TGTGCCAGTAGGCACGGGACAGGGGGTCAACAGCCCCAGCATTTT. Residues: CASRHGTGGQQPQHF.

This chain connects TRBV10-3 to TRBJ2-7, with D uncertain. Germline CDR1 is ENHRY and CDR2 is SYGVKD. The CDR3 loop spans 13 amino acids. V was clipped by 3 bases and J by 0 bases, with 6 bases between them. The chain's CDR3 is CAISDHTSYEQYF. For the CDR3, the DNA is TGTGCCATCAGTGATCACACCTCCTACGAGCAGTACTTC.

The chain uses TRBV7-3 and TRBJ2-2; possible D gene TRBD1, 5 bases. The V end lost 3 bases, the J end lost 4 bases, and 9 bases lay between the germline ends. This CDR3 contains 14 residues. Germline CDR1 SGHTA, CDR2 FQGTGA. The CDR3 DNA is TGTGCCAGCAGCTTGTACCAGGGCACCGGGGAGCTGTTTTTT. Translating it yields CASSLYQGTGELFF.

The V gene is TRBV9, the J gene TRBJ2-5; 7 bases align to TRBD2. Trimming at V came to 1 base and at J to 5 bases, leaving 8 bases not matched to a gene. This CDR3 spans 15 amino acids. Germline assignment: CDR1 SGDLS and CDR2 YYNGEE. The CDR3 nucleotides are TGTGCCAGCAGCGTAAGTAGCGGGCCTGCGGAGACCCAGTACTTC. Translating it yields CASSVSSGPAETQYF.

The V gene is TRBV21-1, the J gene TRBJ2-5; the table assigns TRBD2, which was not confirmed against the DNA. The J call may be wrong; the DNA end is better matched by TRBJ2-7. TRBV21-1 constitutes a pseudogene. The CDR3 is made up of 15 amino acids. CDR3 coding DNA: TGTGCCAGCAGCAAAGAGGCTAGCGGGAGTTACGAGCAGTACTTC. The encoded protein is CASSKEASGSYEQYF.

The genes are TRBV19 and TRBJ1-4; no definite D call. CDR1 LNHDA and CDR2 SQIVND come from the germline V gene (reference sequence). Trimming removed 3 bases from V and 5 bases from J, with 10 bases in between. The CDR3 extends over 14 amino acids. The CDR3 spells CASSISGVNEKLFF. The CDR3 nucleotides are TGTGCCAGTAGTATTTCCGGGGTCAATGAAAAACTGTTTTTT.

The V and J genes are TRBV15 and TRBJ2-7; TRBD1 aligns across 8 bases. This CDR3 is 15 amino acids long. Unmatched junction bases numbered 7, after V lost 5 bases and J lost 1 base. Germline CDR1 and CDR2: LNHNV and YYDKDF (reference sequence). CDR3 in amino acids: CATSGGDRWSYEQYF. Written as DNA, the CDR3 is TGTGCCACCAGCGGTGGGGACAGGTGGTCCTACGAGCAGTACTTC.

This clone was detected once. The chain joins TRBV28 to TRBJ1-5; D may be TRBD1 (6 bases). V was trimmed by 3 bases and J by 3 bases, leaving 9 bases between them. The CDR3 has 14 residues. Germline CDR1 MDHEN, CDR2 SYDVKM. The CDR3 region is CASSFRGYNQPQHF. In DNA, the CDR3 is TGTGCCAGCAGTTTCAGGGGTTACAATCAGCCCCAGCATTTT.

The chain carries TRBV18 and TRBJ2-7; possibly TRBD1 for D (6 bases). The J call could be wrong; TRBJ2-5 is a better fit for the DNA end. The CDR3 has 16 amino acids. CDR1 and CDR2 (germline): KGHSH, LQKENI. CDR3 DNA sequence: TGTGCCAGCTCACTCCCAGGGGCGGATTTGTATGAGACCCAGTACTTC. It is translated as CASSLPGADLYETQYF.